This T cell receptor (beta chain) appears in the sequencing data of a study of blood T cell repertoires in COVID-19. About the study: Researchers got acute and convalescent COVID-19 samples from the United States, Italy and Spain.

Repertoires were generated with immunoSEQ multiplex PCR, while TCRdb's copy carries only in-frame clones and drops some. The repertoire holds 75,000 to 85,000 clones, with 88% as singletons. In germline, CDR1 is SEHNR, CDR2 FQNEAQ (reference sequence). The V and J ends lost 7 bases and 6 bases, in that order; junction bases with no gene match: 10. There are 16 residues in the CDR3. The sequenced material came from peripheral blood. This TCR derives from a human donor in a cohort sampled during active COVID-19. The rearrangement uses TRBV7-9 and TRBJ1-6, with 9 bases aligning to TRBD1. CDR3 sequence reads: CASTNQPGQGNSPLHF. DNA of the CDR3: TGTGCCAGCACCAACCAACCGGGACAGGGTAATTCACCCCTCCACTTT.